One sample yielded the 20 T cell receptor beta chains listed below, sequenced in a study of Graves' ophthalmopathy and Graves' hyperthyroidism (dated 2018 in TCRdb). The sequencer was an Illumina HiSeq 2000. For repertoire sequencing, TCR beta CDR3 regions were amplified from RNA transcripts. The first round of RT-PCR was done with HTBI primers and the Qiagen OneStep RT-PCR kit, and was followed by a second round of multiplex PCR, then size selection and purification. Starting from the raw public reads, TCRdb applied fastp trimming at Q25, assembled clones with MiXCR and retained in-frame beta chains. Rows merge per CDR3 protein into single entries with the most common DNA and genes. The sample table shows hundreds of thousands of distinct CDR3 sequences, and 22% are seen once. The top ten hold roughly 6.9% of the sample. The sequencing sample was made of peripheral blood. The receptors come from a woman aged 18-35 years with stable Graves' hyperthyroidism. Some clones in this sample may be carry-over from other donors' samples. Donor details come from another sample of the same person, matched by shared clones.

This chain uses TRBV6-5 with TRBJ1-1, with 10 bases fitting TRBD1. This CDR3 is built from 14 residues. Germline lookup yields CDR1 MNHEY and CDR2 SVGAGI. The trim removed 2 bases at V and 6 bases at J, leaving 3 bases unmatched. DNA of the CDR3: TGTGCCAGCAGTTACGGGACAGGGGCATCTGAAGCTTTCTTT. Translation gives CASSYGTGASEAFF.

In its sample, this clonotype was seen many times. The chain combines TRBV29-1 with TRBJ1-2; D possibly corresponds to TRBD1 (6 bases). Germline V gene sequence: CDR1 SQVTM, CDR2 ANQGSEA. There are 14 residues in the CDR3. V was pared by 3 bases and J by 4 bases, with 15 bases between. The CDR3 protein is CSVEKGEGSYGYTF. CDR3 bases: TGCAGCGTTGAGAAGGGGGAGGGTAGCTATGGCTACACCTTC.

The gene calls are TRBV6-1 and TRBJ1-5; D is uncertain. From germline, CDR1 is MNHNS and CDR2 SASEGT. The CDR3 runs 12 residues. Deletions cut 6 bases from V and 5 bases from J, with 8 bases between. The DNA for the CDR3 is TGTGCCAGCAGGGGGAATCATCAGCCCCAGCATTTT. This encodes CASRGNHQPQHF.

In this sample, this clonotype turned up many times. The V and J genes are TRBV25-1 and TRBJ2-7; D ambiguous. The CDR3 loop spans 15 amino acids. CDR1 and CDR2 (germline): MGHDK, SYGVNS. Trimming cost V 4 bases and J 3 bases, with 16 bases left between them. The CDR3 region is CASSGFGQKYYEQYF. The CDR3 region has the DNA TGTGCCAGCAGTGGCTTCGGGCAGAAGTACTACGAGCAGTACTTC.

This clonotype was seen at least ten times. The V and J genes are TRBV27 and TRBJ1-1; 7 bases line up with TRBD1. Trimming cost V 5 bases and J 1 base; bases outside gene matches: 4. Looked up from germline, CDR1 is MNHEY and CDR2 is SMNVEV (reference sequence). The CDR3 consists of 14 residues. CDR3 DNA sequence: TGTGCCAGCAGTGCGACAGGGAGGAACACTGAAGCTTTCTTT. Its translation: CASSATGRNTEAFF.

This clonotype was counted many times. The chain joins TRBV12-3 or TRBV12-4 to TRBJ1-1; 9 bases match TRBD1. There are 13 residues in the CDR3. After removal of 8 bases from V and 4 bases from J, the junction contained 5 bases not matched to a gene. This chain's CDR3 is CASAGQGFTEAFF. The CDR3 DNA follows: TGTGCCAGCGCGGGACAGGGTTTCACTGAAGCTTTCTTT.

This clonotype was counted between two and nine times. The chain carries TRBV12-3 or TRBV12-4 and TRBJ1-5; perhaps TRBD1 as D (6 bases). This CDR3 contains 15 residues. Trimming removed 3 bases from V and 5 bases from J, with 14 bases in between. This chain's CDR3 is CASSLGAGAYQPQHF. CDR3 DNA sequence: TGTGCCAGCAGTTTGGGCGCGGGGGCATATCAGCCCCAGCATTTT.

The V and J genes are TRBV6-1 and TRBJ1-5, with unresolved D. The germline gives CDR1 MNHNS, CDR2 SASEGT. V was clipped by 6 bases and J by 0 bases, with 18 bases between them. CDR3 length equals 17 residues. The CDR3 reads CASSLAGSTISNQPQHF. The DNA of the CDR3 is TGTGCCAGCAGCCTTGCGGGAAGTACTATTAGCAATCAGCCCCAGCATTTT.

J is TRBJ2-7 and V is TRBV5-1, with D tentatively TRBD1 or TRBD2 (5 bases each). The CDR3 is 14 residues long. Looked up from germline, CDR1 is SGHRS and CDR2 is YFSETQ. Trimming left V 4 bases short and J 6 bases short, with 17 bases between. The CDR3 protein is CASSPPGTSVEQYF. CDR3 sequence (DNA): TGCGCCAGCAGCCCCCCAGGGACCTCCGTCGAGCAGTACTTC. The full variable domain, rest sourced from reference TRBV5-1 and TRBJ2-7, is KAGVTQTPRYLIKTRGQQVTLSCSPISGHRSVSWYQQTPGQGLQFLFEYFSETQRNKGNFPGRFSGRQFSNSRSEMNVSTLELGDSALYLCASSPPGTSVEQYFGPGTRLTVT.

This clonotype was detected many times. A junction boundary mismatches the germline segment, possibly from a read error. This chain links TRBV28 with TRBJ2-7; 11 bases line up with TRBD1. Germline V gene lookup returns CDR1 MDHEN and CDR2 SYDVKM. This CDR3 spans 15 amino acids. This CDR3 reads CASSSNRDRGISARF. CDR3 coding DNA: TGTGCCAGCAGTTCAAACCGGGACAGGGGGATCTCTGCGCGGTTC.

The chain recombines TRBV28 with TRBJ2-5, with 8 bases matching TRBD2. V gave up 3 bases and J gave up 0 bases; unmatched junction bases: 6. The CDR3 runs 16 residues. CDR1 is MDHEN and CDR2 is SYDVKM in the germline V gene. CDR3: CASSFVRRGDQETQYF. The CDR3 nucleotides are TGTGCCAGCAGTTTTGTGAGGCGGGGGGACCAAGAGACCCAGTACTTC.

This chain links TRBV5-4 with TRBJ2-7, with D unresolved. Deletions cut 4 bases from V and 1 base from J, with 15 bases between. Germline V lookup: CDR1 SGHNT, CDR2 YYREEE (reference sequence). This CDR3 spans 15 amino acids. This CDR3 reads CASSTSRGNSYEQYF. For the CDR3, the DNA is TGTGCCAGCAGCACCAGCCGCGGCAATTCCTACGAGCAGTACTTC.

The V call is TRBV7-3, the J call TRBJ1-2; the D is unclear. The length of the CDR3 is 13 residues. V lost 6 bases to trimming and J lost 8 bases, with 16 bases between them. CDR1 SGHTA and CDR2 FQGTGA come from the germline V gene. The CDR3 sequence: CASSPEREGGYTF. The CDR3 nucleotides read TGTGCCAGCAGTCCTGAAAGGGAAGGAGGCTACACCTTC.

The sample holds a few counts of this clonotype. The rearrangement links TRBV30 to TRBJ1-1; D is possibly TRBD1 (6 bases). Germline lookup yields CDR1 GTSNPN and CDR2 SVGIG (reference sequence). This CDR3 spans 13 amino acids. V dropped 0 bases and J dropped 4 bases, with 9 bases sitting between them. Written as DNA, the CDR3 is TGTGCCTGGAGTGTAGGGGACATCACTGAAGCTTTCTTT. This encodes CAWSVGDITEAFF. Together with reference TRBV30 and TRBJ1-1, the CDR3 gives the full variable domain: SQTIHQWPATLVQPVGSPLSLECTVEGTSNPNLYWYRQAAGRGLQLLFYSVGIGQISSEVPQNLSASRPQDRQFILSSKKLLLSDSGFYLCAWSVGDITEAFFGQGTRLTVV.

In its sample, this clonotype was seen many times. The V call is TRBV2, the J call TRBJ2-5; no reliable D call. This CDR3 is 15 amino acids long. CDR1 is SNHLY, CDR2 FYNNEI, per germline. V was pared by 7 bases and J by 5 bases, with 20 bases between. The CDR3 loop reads CASNARLSFGETQYF. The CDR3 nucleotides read TGTGCCAGCAATGCCCGCTTGAGCTTCGGGGAGACCCAGTACTTC.

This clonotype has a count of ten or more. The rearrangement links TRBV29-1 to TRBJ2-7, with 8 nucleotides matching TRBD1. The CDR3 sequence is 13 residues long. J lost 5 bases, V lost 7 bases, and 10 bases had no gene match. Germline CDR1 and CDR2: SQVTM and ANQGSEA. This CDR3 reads CSASPLTGDEQYF. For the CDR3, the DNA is TGCAGCGCGAGCCCCCTGACAGGGGACGAGCAGTACTTC.

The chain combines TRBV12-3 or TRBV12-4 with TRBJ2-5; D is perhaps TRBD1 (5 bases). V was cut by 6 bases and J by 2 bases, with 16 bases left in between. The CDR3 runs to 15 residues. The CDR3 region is CASRQDTLGQETQYF. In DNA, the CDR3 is TGTGCCAGCAGACAGGACACCTTGGGACAAGAGACCCAGTACTTC.

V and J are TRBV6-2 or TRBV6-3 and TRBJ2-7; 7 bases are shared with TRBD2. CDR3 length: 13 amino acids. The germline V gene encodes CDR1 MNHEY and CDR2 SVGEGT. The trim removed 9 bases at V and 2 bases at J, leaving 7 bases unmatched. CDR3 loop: CASSAGSAYEQYF. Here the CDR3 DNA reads TGTGCCAGTTCAGCGGGGTCGGCCTACGAGCAGTACTTC.

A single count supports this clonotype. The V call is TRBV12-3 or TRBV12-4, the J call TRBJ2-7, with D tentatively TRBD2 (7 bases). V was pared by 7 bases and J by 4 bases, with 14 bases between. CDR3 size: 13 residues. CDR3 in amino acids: CASTRGGGYEQYF. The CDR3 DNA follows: TGTGCCAGCACGAGGGGGGGAGGTTACGAGCAGTACTTC.

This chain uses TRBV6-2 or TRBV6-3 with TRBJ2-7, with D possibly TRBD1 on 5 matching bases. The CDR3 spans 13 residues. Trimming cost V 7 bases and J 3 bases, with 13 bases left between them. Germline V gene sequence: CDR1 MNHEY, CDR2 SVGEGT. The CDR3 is CASTRDSFYEQYF. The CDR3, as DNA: TGTGCCAGCACAAGAGACAGCTTCTACGAGCAGTACTTC.